Each of the 14 T cell receptor beta chains below was sequenced from the same sample in a study of identical twins. TCRdb ran MiXCR on the 5' RACE reads and lists one entry per CDR3 protein. The sample records a few hundred thousand distinct CDR3 sequences, approximately 14% being singletons. The same data also contributed to another study, on yellow fever vaccine responses in identical twins.

Sequenced material: CD4+ T cells sorted from blood. These receptors originate from a woman aged 18-29 years in good health.

This clonotype was observed a few times. Written as DNA, the CDR3 is TGTGCCAGCAGTGTGGGGGGAGCGGTCACCGGGGAGCTGTTTTTT. It yields the protein CASSVGGAVTGELFF. The chain links TRBV2 to TRBJ2-2; perhaps TRBD2 as D (6 bases). Germline CDR1 and CDR2: SNHLY and FYNNEI. There are 15 residues in the CDR3. The germline V and J ends were trimmed by 4 bases and 4 bases, with 13 bases remaining between them.

The chain employs TRBV7-2 and TRBJ2-5, with TRBD2 identical over 15 bases. Looked up from germline, CDR1 is SGHTA and CDR2 is FQGNSA. Trimming at V came to 2 bases and at J to 2 bases, leaving 6 bases not matched to a gene. This CDR3 is built from 18 residues. CDR3 bases: TGTGCCAGCAGCTTAACCCTAGGACTAGCGGGGGGGCAAGAGACCCAGTACTTC. It translates to CASSLTLGLAGGQETQYF.

This clonotype was detected a few times. The rearrangement uses TRBV4-1 and TRBJ2-1; 8 bases agree with TRBD2. Germline trimming cut 0 bases from V and 0 bases from J; bases unmatched to any gene: 4. The germline V gene has CDR1 MGHRA and CDR2 YSYEKL. The CDR3 is made up of 17 amino acids. This CDR3 reads CASSQDPGTSSYNEQFF. CDR3 in DNA: TGCGCCAGCAGCCAAGACCCCGGGACTAGCTCCTACAATGAGCAGTTCTTC.

The rearrangement links TRBV11-2 to TRBJ2-3, with 9 bases aligning to TRBD2. CDR1 is SGHAT, CDR2 FQNNGV, per germline. The V segment lost 5 bases and the J segment 2 bases; nucleotides outside the gene matches: 17. This CDR3 region has 19 residues. The CDR3 here is CASSPGTGLAGLITDTQYF. CDR3 DNA sequence: TGTGCCAGCAGCCCTGGCACAGGGCTAGCGGGGTTAATCACAGATACGCAGTATTTT. The full variable domain, with the rest looked up from reference TRBV11-2 and TRBJ2-3, is EAGVAQSPRYKIIEKRQSVAFWCNPISGHATLYWYQQILGQGPKLLIQFQNNGVVDDSQLPKDRFSAERLKGVDSTLKIQPAKLEDSAVYLCASSPGTGLAGLITDTQYFGPGTRLTVL.

V and J are TRBV5-6 and TRBJ1-2; D gene ambiguous. The CDR3 is made up of 14 amino acids. CDR1 SGHDT and CDR2 YYEEEE come from the germline V gene. The germline V and J ends were trimmed by 0 bases and 10 bases, with 16 bases remaining between them. The CDR3 loop reads CASSLDIKGSDYTF. CDR3 coding DNA: TGTGCCAGCAGCTTGGACATAAAAGGCTCGGACTACACCTTC.

This clonotype was observed at least ten times. CDR3 amino acids: CASSSHLFRDRGHLGQFF. The CDR3 coding sequence is TGCGCCAGCAGCTCCCATCTGTTCCGGGACAGGGGCCATCTGGGGCAGTTCTTC. The rearrangement uses TRBV5-1 and TRBJ2-1; 10 bases fit TRBD1. This CDR3 spans 18 amino acids. Germline CDR1 and CDR2: SGHRS and YFSETQ. The trim removed 3 bases at V and 12 bases at J, leaving 21 bases unmatched. Together with reference TRBV5-1 and TRBJ2-1, the CDR3 gives the full variable domain: KAGVTQTPRYLIKTRGQQVTLSCSPISGHRSVSWYQQTPGQGLQFLFEYFSETQRNKGNFPGRFSGRQFSNSRSEMNVSTLELGDSALYLCASSSHLFRDRGHLGQFFGPGTRLTVL.

This clonotype was recorded a few times. V is TRBV7-8 and J is TRBJ2-1; 7 positions agree with TRBD1. Trimming cost V 4 bases and J 1 base; bases outside gene matches: 4. CDR3 length: 15 amino acids. CDR1 and CDR2 from the germline V gene are SGHVS and FQNEAQ. The CDR3 reads CASSSRDRSYNEQFF. The CDR3 region has the DNA TGTGCCAGCAGCTCACGGGACAGATCCTACAATGAGCAGTTCTTC. Combining the CDR3 with reference TRBV7-8 and TRBJ2-1 gives the whole variable domain GAGVSQSPRYKVAKRGQDVALRCDPISGHVSLFWYQQALGQGPEFLTYFQNEAQLDKSGLPSDRFFAERPEGSVSTLKIQRTQQEDSAVYLCASSSRDRSYNEQFFGPGTRLTVL.

This clonotype occurred a few times. The chain recombines TRBV10-3 with TRBJ2-3; unclear D gene. Germline-derived CDR1 and CDR2 are ENHRY and SYGVKD. CDR3 length: 14 amino acids. The germline V and J ends were trimmed by 3 bases and 4 bases, with 11 bases remaining between them. CDR3 bases: TGTGCCATCAGTGAACGAGAACTCTCAGATACGCAGTATTTT. It specifies CAISERELSDTQYF.

The chain has TRBV28 and TRBJ2-1, with 9 bases fitting TRBD1. Germline loops: CDR1 MDHEN, CDR2 SYDVKM. This CDR3 is built from 16 residues. Trimming took 8 bases from V and 7 from J; bases not matched to a gene: 15. CDR3 nucleotide sequence: TGTGCCAGCGGCTCCCCGGGACAGGGACTTGGGAATGAGCAGTTCTTC. Its translation is CASGSPGQGLGNEQFF.

This clonotype was observed a handful of times. J is TRBJ2-7 and V is TRBV7-9, with D perhaps being TRBD1 or TRBD2 (5 bases each). V lost 5 bases and J 5 bases, leaving 16 bases between the germline ends. This CDR3 has 14 amino acids. Per the germline V gene, CDR1 is SEHNR and CDR2 is FQNEAQ (reference sequence). The CDR3 DNA reads TGTGCCAGCAGCCCCTGGGGGAGTCCCGACGAGCAGTACTTC. Amino acid sequence: CASSPWGSPDEQYF. Filled out from reference TRBV7-9 and TRBJ2-7, the complete variable domain reads DTGVSQNPRHKITKRGQNVTFRCDPISEHNRLYWYRQTLGQGPEFLTYFQNEAQLEKSRLLSDRFSAERPKGSFSTLEIQRTEQGDSAMYLCASSPWGSPDEQYFGPGTRLTVT.

The rearrangement uses TRBV12-3 or TRBV12-4 and TRBJ2-5; possibly TRBD1 for D (5 bases). Trimming took off 6 bases at V and 4 bases at J, with 12 bases between the two ends. CDR3 length equals 13 residues. The CDR3 spells CASREVGVETQYF. CDR3 coding DNA: TGTGCCAGCAGAGAAGTAGGGGTAGAGACCCAGTACTTC.

The chain carries TRBV2 and TRBJ2-2; D possibly corresponds to TRBD2 (6 bases). The germline V gene has CDR1 SNHLY and CDR2 FYNNEI. Trimming took off 3 bases at V and 3 bases at J, with 11 bases between the two ends. The CDR3 spans 15 residues. CDR3 amino acids: CASSEEGGHTGELFF. The DNA for the CDR3 is TGTGCCAGCAGTGAGGAGGGAGGACACACCGGGGAGCTGTTTTTT.

This clonotype was detected only a few times. The V and J genes are TRBV15 and TRBJ2-7, with D unclear. Germline V lookup: CDR1 LNHNV, CDR2 YYDKDF (reference sequence). This CDR3 has 16 amino acids. The germline V and J ends were trimmed by 0 bases and 2 bases, with 14 bases remaining between them. CDR3 sequence: CATSRDTPGATYEQYV. The CDR3 coding sequence is TGTGCCACCAGCAGAGATACCCCCGGAGCGACCTACGAGCAGTACGTC.

V is TRBV24-1 and J is TRBJ2-1; TRBD1 aligns across 10 bases. Germline trimming cut 4 bases from V and 7 bases from J; bases unmatched to any gene: 12. From germline, CDR1 is KGHDR and CDR2 SFDVKD. This CDR3 spans 17 amino acids. CDR3 sequence (DNA): TGTGCCACCAGTGACCCTCTCCCCGGACAGGGGGAAAATGAGCAGTTCTTC. Translating it yields CATSDPLPGQGENEQFF.